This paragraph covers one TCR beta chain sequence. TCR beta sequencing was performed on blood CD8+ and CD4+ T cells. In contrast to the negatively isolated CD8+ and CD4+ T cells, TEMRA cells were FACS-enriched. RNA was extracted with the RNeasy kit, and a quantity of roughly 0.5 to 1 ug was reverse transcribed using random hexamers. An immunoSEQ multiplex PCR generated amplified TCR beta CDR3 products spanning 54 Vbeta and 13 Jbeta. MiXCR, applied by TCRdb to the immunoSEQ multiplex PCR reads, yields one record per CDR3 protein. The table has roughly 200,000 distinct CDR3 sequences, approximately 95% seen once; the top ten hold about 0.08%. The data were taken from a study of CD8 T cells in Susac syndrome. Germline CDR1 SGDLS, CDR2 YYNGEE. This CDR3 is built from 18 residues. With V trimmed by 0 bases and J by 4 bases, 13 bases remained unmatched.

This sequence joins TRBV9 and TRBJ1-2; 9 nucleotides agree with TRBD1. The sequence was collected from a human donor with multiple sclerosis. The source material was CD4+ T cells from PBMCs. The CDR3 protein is CASSVVPGFADRGYGYTF. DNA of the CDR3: TGTGCCAGCAGCGTAGTCCCGGGATTTGCGGACAGGGGCTATGGCTACACCTTC. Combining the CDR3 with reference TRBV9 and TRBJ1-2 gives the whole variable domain DSGVTQTPKHLITATGQRVTLRCSPRSGDLSVYWYQQSLDQGLQFLIQYYNGEERAKGNILERFSAQQFPDLHSELNLSSLELGDSALYFCASSVVPGFADRGYGYTFGSGTRLTVV.